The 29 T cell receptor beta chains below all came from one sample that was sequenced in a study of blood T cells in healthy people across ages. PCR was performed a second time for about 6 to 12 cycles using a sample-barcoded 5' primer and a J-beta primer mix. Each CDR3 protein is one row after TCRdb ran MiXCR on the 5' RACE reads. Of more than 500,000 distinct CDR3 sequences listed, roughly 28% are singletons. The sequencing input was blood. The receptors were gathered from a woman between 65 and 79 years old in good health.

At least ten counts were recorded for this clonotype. CDR3 nucleotide sequence: TGTGCCAGCAGCCAATCCATTCCACTAGCGGGGTGGGGAGATACGCAGTATTTT. Its protein product is CASSQSIPLAGWGDTQYF. The chain recombines TRBV7-6 with TRBJ2-3; 10 positions match TRBD2. Trimming cost V 5 bases and J 5 bases; bases outside gene matches: 16. Germline V gene data show CDR1 as SGHVS and CDR2 as FNYEAQ. The CDR3 runs to 18 residues.

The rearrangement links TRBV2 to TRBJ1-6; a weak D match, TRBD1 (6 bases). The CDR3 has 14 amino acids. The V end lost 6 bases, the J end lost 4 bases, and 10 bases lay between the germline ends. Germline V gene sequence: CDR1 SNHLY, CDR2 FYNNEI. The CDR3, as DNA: TGTGCCAGCAGACCGGACAGTTATAATTCACCCCTCCACTTT. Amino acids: CASRPDSYNSPLHF.

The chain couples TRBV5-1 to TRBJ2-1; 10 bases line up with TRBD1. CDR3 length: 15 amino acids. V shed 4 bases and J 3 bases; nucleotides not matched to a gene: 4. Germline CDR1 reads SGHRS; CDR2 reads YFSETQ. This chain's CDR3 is CASSGQGVFYNEQFF. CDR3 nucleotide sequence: TGCGCCAGCAGCGGACAGGGGGTATTCTACAATGAGCAGTTCTTC.

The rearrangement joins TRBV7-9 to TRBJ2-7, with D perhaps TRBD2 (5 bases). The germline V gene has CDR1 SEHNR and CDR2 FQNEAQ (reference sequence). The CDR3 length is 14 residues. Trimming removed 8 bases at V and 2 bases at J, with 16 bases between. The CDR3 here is CASRPSGSAYEQYF. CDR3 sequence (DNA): TGTGCCAGCCGCCCATCGGGGTCTGCCTACGAGCAGTACTTC. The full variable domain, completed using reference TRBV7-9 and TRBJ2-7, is DTGVSQNPRHKITKRGQNVTFRCDPISEHNRLYWYRQTLGQGPEFLTYFQNEAQLEKSRLLSDRFSAERPKGSFSTLEIQRTEQGDSAMYLCASRPSGSAYEQYFGPGTRLTVT.

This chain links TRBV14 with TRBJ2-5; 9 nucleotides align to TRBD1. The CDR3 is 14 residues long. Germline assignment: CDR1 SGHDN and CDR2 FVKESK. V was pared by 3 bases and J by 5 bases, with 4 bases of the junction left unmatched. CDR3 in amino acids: CASSQGTGIETQYF. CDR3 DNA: TGTGCCAGCAGCCAGGGGACAGGGATCGAGACCCAGTACTTC.

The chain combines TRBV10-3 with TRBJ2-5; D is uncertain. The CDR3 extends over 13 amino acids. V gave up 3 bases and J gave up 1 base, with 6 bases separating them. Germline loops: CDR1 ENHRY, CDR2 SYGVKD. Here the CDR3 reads CAISDGSQETQYF. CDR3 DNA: TGTGCCATCAGTGATGGCAGCCAAGAGACCCAGTACTTC.

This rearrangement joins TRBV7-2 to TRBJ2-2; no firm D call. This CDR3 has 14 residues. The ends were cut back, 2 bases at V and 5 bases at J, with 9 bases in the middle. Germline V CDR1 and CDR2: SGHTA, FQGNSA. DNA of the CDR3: TGTGCCAGCAGCTTAATGGCACGGACCGGGGAGCTGTTTTTT. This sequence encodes CASSLMARTGELFF.

CDR3 nucleotides: TGTGCCAGCAGTGTCCACGGGACACTTGGCTACACCTTC. Translation: CASSVHGTLGYTF. The rearrangement joins TRBV25-1 to TRBJ1-2; possibly TRBD1 for D (6 bases). Looked up from germline, CDR1 is MGHDK and CDR2 is SYGVNS. The CDR3 contains 13 residues. V lost 4 bases, J lost 7 bases, and 13 bases lay in between.

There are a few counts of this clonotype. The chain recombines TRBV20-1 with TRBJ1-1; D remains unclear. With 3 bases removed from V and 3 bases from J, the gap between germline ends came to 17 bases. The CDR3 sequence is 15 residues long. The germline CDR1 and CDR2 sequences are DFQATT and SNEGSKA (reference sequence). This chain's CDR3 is CSASGSRTVDTEAFF. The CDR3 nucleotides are TGCAGTGCTAGCGGTAGCAGGACCGTGGACACTGAAGCTTTCTTT.

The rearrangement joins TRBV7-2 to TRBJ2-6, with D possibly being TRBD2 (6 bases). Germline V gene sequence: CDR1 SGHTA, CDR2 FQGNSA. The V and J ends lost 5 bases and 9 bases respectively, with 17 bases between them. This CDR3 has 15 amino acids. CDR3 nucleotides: TGTGCCAGCAGCACGGGGGTCTGGTCGGTCAACGTCCTGACTTTC. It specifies CASSTGVWSVNVLTF.

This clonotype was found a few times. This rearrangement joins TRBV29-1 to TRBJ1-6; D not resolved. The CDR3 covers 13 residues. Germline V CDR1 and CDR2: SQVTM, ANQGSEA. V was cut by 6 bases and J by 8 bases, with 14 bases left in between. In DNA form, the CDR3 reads TGCAGCGTCCTTGTGAGGCAGGATTCACCCCTCCACTTT. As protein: CSVLVRQDSPLHF.

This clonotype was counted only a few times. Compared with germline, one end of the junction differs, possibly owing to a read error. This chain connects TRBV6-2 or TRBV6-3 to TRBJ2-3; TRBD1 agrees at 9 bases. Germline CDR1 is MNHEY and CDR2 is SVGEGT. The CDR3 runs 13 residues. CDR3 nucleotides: TGTGCCAGCAGACCCACAGGGGGCGATACACAGTATTTT. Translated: CASRPTGGDTQYF.

CDR3 coding DNA: TGTGCCAGCATCCCGAACCGGGACTCGCCATTGGGAGAGCAGTACTTC. It encodes CASIPNRDSPLGEQYF. J is TRBJ2-7 and V is TRBV12-3 or TRBV12-4; TRBD2 might be the D (6 bases). The V gene lost 7 bases and the J gene lost 7 bases, with 26 bases spanning the gap. This CDR3 has 16 amino acids.

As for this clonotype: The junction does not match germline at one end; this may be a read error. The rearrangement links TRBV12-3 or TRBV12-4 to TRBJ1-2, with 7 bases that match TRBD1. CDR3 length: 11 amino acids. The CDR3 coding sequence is TGTGCCAGCAGACGACAGGGCGAGCCTGCCTTC. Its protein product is CASRRQGEPAF.

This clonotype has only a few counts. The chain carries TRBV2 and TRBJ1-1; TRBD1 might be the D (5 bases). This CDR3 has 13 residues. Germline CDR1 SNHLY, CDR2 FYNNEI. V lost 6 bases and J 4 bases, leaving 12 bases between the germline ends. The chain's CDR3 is CASRSQGPTEAFF. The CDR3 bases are TGTGCCAGCAGGTCGCAGGGTCCCACTGAAGCTTTCTTT.

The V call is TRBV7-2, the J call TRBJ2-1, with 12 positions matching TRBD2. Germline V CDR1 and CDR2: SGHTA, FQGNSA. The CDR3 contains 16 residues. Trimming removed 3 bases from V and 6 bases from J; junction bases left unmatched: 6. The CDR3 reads CASSLYWTSGTNEQFF. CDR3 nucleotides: TGTGCCAGCAGCTTGTACTGGACTAGCGGGACCAATGAGCAGTTCTTC. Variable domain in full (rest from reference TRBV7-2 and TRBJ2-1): GAGVSQSPSNKVTEKGKDVELRCDPISGHTALYWYRQSLGQGLEFLIYFQGNSAPDKSGLPSDRFSAERTGGSVSTLTIQRTQQEDSAVYLCASSLYWTSGTNEQFFGPGTRLTVL.

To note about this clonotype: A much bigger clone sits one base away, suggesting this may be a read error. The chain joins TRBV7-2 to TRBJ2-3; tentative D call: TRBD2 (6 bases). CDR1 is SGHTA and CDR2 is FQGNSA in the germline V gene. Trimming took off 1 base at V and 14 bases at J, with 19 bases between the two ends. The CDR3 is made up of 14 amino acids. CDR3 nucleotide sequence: TGTGCCAGCAGCTTAGAGACGGGGGAAGGTGCGCGGTATTTT. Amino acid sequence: CASSLETGEGARYF.

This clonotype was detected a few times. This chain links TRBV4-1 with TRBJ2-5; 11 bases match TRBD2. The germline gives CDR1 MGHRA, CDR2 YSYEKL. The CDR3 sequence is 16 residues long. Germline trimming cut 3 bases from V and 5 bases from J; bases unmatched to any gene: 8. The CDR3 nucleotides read TGCGCCAGCAGCCAGGGTGGGACTAGCGGTTTGGAGACCCAGTACTTC. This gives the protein CASSQGGTSGLETQYF.

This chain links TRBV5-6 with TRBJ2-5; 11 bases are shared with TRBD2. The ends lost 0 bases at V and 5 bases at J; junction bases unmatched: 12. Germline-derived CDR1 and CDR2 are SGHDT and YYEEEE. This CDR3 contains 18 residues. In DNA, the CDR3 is TGTGCCAGCAGCTTGGGATTAGCGGGGGGGCCCTACACGGAGACCCAGTACTTC. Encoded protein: CASSLGLAGGPYTETQYF.

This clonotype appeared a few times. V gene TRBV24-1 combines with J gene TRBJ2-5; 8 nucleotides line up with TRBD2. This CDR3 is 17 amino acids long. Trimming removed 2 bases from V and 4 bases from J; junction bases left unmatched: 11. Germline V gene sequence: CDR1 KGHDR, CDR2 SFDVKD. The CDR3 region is CATSDSGGSGRRETQYF. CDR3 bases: TGTGCCACCAGTGATTCGGGAGGGTCAGGGAGGCGAGAGACCCAGTACTTC.

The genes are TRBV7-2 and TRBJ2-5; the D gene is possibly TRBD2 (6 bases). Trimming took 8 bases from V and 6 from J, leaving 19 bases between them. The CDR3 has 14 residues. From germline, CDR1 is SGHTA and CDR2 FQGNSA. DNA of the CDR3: TGTGCCAGCCAGGCGGGACGGGGGATTAAGACCCAGTACTTC. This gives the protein CASQAGRGIKTQYF.

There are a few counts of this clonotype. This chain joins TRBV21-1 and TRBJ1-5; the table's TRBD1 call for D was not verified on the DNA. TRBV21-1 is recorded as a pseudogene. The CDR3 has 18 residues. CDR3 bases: TGTGCCAGCAGCAACACTCCTACAGGGGGGGAATGCAATCAGCCCCAGCATTTT. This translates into CASSNTPTGGECNQPQHF.

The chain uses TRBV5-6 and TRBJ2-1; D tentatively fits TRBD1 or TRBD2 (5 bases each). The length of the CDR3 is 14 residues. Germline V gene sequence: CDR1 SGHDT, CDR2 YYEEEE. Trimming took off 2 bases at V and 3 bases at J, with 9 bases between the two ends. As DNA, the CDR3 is TGTGCCAGCAGCTTCCGAGGGGTCTACAATGAGCAGTTCTTC. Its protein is CASSFRGVYNEQFF.

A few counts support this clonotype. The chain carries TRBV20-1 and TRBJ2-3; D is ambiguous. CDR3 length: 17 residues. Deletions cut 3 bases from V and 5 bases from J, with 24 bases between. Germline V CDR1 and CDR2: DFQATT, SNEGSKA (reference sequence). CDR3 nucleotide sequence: TGCAGTGCTAGCGGTCCTCTCGGACGCCCCCTCAAAGATACGCAGTATTTT. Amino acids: CSASGPLGRPLKDTQYF.

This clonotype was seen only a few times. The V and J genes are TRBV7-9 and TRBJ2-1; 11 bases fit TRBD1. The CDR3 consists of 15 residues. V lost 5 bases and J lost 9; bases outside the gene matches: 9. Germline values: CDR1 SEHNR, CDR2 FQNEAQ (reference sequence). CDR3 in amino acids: CASSTRTGGRFEQFF. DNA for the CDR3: TGTGCCAGCAGCACCCGGACAGGGGGCAGGTTTGAGCAGTTCTTC.

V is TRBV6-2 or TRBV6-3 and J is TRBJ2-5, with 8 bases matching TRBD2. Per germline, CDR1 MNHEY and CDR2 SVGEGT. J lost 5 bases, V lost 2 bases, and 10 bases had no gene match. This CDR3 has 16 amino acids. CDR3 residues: CASSYISGRARETQYF. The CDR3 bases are TGTGCCAGCAGTTACATATCCGGGAGGGCGCGGGAGACCCAGTACTTC.

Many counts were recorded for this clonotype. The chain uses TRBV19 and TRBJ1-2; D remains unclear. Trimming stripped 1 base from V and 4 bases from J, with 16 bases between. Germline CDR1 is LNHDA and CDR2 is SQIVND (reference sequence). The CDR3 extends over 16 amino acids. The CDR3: CASSIGTEPLTYGYTF. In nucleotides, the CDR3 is TGTGCCAGTAGTATAGGGACCGAACCTCTAACCTATGGCTACACCTTC. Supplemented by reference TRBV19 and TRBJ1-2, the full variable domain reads DGGITQSPKYLFRKEGQNVTLSCEQNLNHDAMYWYRQDPGQGLRLIYYSQIVNDFQKGDIAEGYSVSREKKESFPLTVTSAQKNPTAFYLCASSIGTEPLTYGYTFGSGTRLTVV.

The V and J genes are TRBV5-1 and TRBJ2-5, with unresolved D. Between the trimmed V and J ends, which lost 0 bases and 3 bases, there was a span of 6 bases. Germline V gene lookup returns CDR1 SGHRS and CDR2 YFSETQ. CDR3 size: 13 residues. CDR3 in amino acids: CASSLGNKETQYF. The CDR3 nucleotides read TGCGCCAGCAGCTTGGGTAATAAAGAGACCCAGTACTTC.

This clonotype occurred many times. The CDR3 loop reads CASRRTSGETQYF. The CDR3 DNA is TGTGCCAGCAGGCGGACTAGCGGTGAGACCCAGTACTTC. J is TRBJ2-5 and V is TRBV6-5; 10 bases are shared with TRBD2. Trimming cost V 6 bases and J 5 bases; bases outside gene matches: 3. CDR3 length: 13 residues. The germline gives CDR1 MNHEY, CDR2 SVGAGI.